This T cell receptor beta chain was captured by sequencing in a study of blood T cell repertoires in COVID-19. Overall study context: PBMCs, B-cell-depleted T cells, or T cells provided the cDNA or gDNA that made up the material.

Germline assignment: CDR1 SEHNR and CDR2 FQNEAQ (reference sequence). J lost 6 bases, V lost 10 bases, and 2 bases had no gene match. The CDR3 runs to 11 residues. Study processing details: Counts of nucleated cells, estimated from reference gene primer amplification, were obtained. The method was immunoSEQ multiplex PCR; TCRdb's version includes in-frame clones alone and lacks a portion of them. D and trimming were read from the DNA, whereas the V and J calls and clone size are those reported in that table. The sample has some 85,000 clones, 78% seen once. This clone has a count of ten or more. Seattle's enrolled individuals joined amid active infection and were then monitored longitudinally.

The receptor was derived from a man aged 65 to 85 with COVID-19, enrolled during active disease. Sequencing input: peripheral blood. The rearrangement links TRBV7-9 to TRBJ2-7; 11 positions match TRBD1. The CDR3 loop reads CATGTGGEQYF. The CDR3 DNA sequence: TGTGCCACCGGGACAGGGGGCGAGCAGTACTTC.